The 18 T cell receptor beta chains given below trace back to one sample, sequenced in a study of shared clonotypes between healthy human individuals. Profiled with immunoSEQ multiplex PCR; TCRdb holds only in-frame clones, not every one. The sample contains just over 2,000,000 clones, roughly 94% of which appear only once. Sequenced material: naive CD4+ T cells sorted from blood. Subset noted: CD45RA+ positively selected. The source is a man between 18 and 29 years old in good health.

The chain couples TRBV29-1 to TRBJ2-2, with D perhaps matching TRBD2 (5 bases). Trimming cost V 7 bases and J 2 bases, with 17 bases left between them. CDR1 and CDR2 from the germline V gene are SQVTM and ANQGSEA. The CDR3 has 15 amino acids. The CDR3 is CSAGLARRNTGELFF. As DNA, the CDR3 is TGCAGCGCGGGATTGGCCAGGAGAAACACCGGGGAGCTGTTTTTT.

This clone has only one observation. The genes are TRBV7-2 and TRBJ1-2; D unclear. The CDR3 covers 16 residues. The germline V gene has CDR1 SGHTA and CDR2 FQGNSA. Trimming cost V 1 base and J 0 bases, with 12 bases left between them. CDR3: CASSLEMVASNYGYTF. The CDR3 DNA reads as TGTGCCAGCAGCTTAGAAATGGTGGCCTCTAACTATGGCTACACCTTC.

V and J are TRBV2 and TRBJ2-1; D is uncertain. This CDR3 has 15 amino acids. The germline gives CDR1 SNHLY, CDR2 FYNNEI. The V gene lost 2 bases and the J gene lost 5 bases, with 13 bases spanning the gap. The CDR3 bases are TGTGCCAGCAGTGAAAGGGCCGGAGTGAACAATGAGCAGTTCTTC. Its protein is CASSERAGVNNEQFF.

The CDR3: CASSLDRGTLTYEQYF. The DNA for the CDR3 is TGTGCCAGCAGCTTAGATCGGGGCACCTTAACGTACGAGCAGTACTTC. This chain links TRBV11-2 with TRBJ2-7; D might be TRBD1 or TRBD2, each matching 5 bases. The CDR3 runs 16 residues. Trimming removed 0 bases from V and 4 bases from J, with 16 bases in between. Germline V gene lookup returns CDR1 SGHAT and CDR2 FQNNGV.

The sample holds one count of this clone. A much larger clonotype is one base distant, so this may be a read error. The chain recombines TRBV14 with TRBJ2-7; no definite D call. Germline values: CDR1 SGHDN, CDR2 FVKESK. The CDR3 spans 11 residues. V gave up 6 bases and J gave up 3 bases, with 6 bases separating them. Written as DNA, the CDR3 is TGTGCCAGCAGTGTGGGCTACGAGCAGTACTTC. Its translation: CASSVGYEQYF.

J is TRBJ2-3 and V is TRBV5-6; D gene uncertain. Germline CDR1 reads SGHDT; CDR2 reads YYEEEE. The ends were cut back, 0 bases at V and 0 bases at J, with 8 bases in the middle. The CDR3 is 15 amino acids. The DNA for the CDR3 is TGTGCCAGCAGCTTGGACGGGTGGAGCACAGATACGCAGTATTTT. Its translation: CASSLDGWSTDTQYF.

The chain carries TRBV27 and TRBJ1-2; D may be TRBD1 (6 bases). CDR3 size: 14 residues. V was clipped by 4 bases and J by 4 bases, with 13 bases between them. Germline-derived CDR1 and CDR2 are MNHEY and SMNVEV (reference sequence). The CDR3 DNA follows: TGTGCCAGCAGTTCAGGGGCCTCCCTCTATGGCTACACCTTC. Translating it yields CASSSGASLYGYTF.

The rearrangement links TRBV13 to TRBJ2-1; 7 nucleotides agree with TRBD2. This CDR3 is 13 amino acids long. V lost 3 bases and J lost 9; bases outside the gene matches: 5. Per germline, CDR1 PRHDT and CDR2 FYEKMQ (reference sequence). CDR3 amino acids: CASSLGGMGEQFF. CDR3 nucleotide sequence: TGTGCCAGCAGCTTGGGGGGGATGGGTGAGCAGTTCTTC.

The gene calls are TRBV10-3 and TRBJ2-1, with D hard to call. This CDR3 contains 15 residues. Trimming cost V 0 bases and J 4 bases, with 10 bases left between them. Germline values: CDR1 ENHRY, CDR2 SYGVKD. The CDR3 sequence: CAISESGRAYNEQFF. In DNA form, the CDR3 reads TGTGCCATCAGTGAGTCCGGTCGGGCGTACAATGAGCAGTTCTTC.

This chain links TRBV6-5 with TRBJ2-1, with D possibly called TRBD1 or TRBD2 (7 bases each). The V gene lost 2 bases and the J gene lost 8 bases, with 16 bases spanning the gap. This CDR3 contains 15 residues. In germline, CDR1 is MNHEY, CDR2 SVGAGI. The CDR3 nucleotides are TGTGCCAGCAGTTACGGCCAGGGGGGACTATATGAGCAGTTCTTC. Its translation: CASSYGQGGLYEQFF.

This chain uses TRBV10-2 with TRBJ2-2; a possible D gene is TRBD2 (5 bases). Trimming removed 10 bases at V and 1 base at J, with 16 bases between. The CDR3 contains 15 residues. The germline V gene encodes CDR1 WSHSY and CDR2 SAAADI. The CDR3 loop is CATLAGKKNTGELFF. CDR3 nucleotides: TGCGCCACCCTGGCGGGCAAAAAGAACACCGGGGAGCTGTTTTTT.

This chain uses TRBV6-1 with TRBJ2-1, with 8 positions matching TRBD2. The germline V gene has CDR1 MNHNS and CDR2 SASEGT. The V gene end was trimmed by 2 bases and the J gene end by 3 bases; junction bases not matched to a gene: 3. This CDR3 comprises 15 residues. This CDR3 reads CASSERRGVYNEQFF. As DNA, the CDR3 is TGTGCCAGCAGTGAACGGCGGGGGGTCTACAATGAGCAGTTCTTC.

About this clone: Sequence at one end of the junction differs from germline and may be a read error. The J gene is TRBJ2-7, the V gene TRBV6-5, with TRBD2 matching 14 bases. Germline V gene data show CDR1 as MNHEY and CDR2 as SVGAGI. The CDR3 spans 14 residues. As DNA, the CDR3 is TGTGCCAGCAGTTTTAGACTAGCGGGAGGGCCAGGGTCCTTC. It encodes CASSFRLAGGPGSF.

The chain combines TRBV9 with TRBJ1-2, with 8 bases fitting TRBD1. CDR3 length: 16 residues. CDR1 SGDLS and CDR2 YYNGEE come from the germline V gene. V was clipped by 0 bases and J by 6 bases; unmatched bases: 10. CDR3 sequence reads: CASSVASGQAADGYTF. In DNA form, the CDR3 reads TGTGCCAGCAGCGTAGCTTCGGGACAGGCGGCGGATGGCTACACCTTC.

The rearrangement uses TRBV28 and TRBJ2-3, with D uncertain. CDR3 length equals 15 residues. V lost 3 bases and J 4 bases, leaving 14 bases between the germline ends. Germline V lookup: CDR1 MDHEN, CDR2 SYDVKM. The CDR3 DNA reads as TGTGCCAGCAGTTTTCTGGACCTTCGGCCAGATACGCAGTATTTT. Translating it yields CASSFLDLRPDTQYF.

This clone was counted a few times. Different DNA sequences within this sample yield the same CDR3. This rearrangement joins TRBV5-1 to TRBJ2-3; D ambiguous. This CDR3 spans 14 amino acids. V dropped 0 bases and J dropped 1 base, with 6 bases sitting between them. Germline CDR1 is SGHRS and CDR2 is YFSETQ. This CDR3 reads CASSLGGGTDTQYF. The CDR3 nucleotides are TGCGCCAGCAGCTTGGGGGGTGGCACAGATACGCAGTATTTT.

The chain has TRBV2 and TRBJ2-7; unclear D gene. The V gene's germline CDR1 is SNHLY and CDR2 FYNNEI. The CDR3 has 14 residues. Between the trimmed V and J ends, which lost 7 bases and 0 bases, there was a span of 13 bases. The CDR3 coding sequence is TGTGCCAGCACCCCAATATCCCTCTCCTACGAGCAGTACTTC. Translating it yields CASTPISLSYEQYF. The complete variable domain, with remaining parts taken from reference TRBV2 and TRBJ2-7, reads EPEVTQTPSHQVTQMGQEVILRCVPISNHLYFYWYRQILGQKVEFLVSFYNNEISEKSEIFDDQFSVERPDGSNFTLKIRSTKLEDSAMYFCASTPISLSYEQYFGPGTRLTVT.

This sequence joins TRBV6-6 and TRBJ2-1; 8 positions match TRBD2. The V gene's germline CDR1 is MNHNY and CDR2 SVGAGI (reference sequence). V shed 6 bases and J 3 bases; nucleotides not matched to a gene: 1. This CDR3 is 13 amino acids long. The CDR3 sequence is CASRGTSYNEQFF. The CDR3 coding sequence is TGTGCCAGCAGAGGGACTAGCTACAATGAGCAGTTCTTC.